This TCR beta chain was captured in a study of monozygotic twins with inflammatory bowel disease. Overall study results and limits: A distinction between different T cell subtypes was not possible.

Skipping T cell sorting, the study isolated total RNA directly from whole blood. This CDR3 is 15 amino acids long. The germline gives CDR1 KGHSH, CDR2 LQKENI. Worth noting for this clonotype: Its specificity is not known.

TCRdb reprocessed the 5' RACE reads, keeping one entry per CDR3 protein, no DNA. In total, the table holds around 100,000 distinct CDR3 sequences. The origin of this receptor is a human donor with ulcerative colitis or Crohn's disease, or a healthy co-twin of an affected twin (not recorded which). V and J are TRBV18 and TRBJ1-3. Sequenced input: blood. CDR3 region: CASSQLPLTGNTIYF.